This is a list of T cell receptor beta chains from one sample in a study of T cell changes during pregnancy in multiple sclerosis. TCRdb's copy holds only in-frame clones and misses some; the assay was immunoSEQ multiplex PCR. Among tens of thousands of clones, roughly 91% were seen once, and the ten largest hold around 7%. The source was CD8+ T cells from peripheral blood mononuclear cells, collected in the first trimester of pregnancy. Every receptor here comes from a female donor with multiple sclerosis, enrolled in a pregnancy study. Both conserved end residues are part of each CDR3. D genes are given only for firm matches. Clone size appears in some rows only: once, few, many, or a class for an expanded clone.

v_call: TRBV29-1
cdr3_length: 13
clone_size: NA
d_call: TRBD1
j_call: TRBJ2-1
cdr3_nt: TGCAGCGTTGAGGGACAGGGGATCGATGAGCAGTTCTTC
cdr3_aa: CSVEGQGIDEQFF

v_call: TRBV9
cdr3_length: 15
clone_size: NA
d_call: TRBD1
j_call: TRBJ1-1
cdr3_nt: TGTGCCAGCAGTGTGAGGGGACAGGGATCGTCTGAAGCTTTCTTT
cdr3_aa: CASSVRGQGSSEAFF

v_call: TRBV14
cdr3_length: 15
clone_size: NA
d_call: TRBD1
j_call: TRBJ2-7
cdr3_nt: TGTGCCAGCAGCCACGACGACAGGGCGAGGTACGAGCAGTACTTC
cdr3_aa: CASSHDDRARYEQYF

v_call: TRBV7-2
cdr3_length: 13
clone_size: NA
d_call: TRBD1
j_call: TRBJ2-7
cdr3_nt: TGTGCCAGCAGCTTCGGACAGGACTACGAGCAGTACTTC
cdr3_aa: CASSFGQDYEQYF

v_call: TRBV29-1
cdr3_length: 13
clone_size: NA
d_call: TRBD2
j_call: TRBJ2-7
cdr3_nt: TGCAGCGTTGTAGGCGGGAGTTCGAACGAGCAGTACTTC
cdr3_aa: CSVVGGSSNEQYF

v_call: TRBV6-5
cdr3_length: 13
clone_size: NA
d_call: TRBD1
j_call: TRBJ2-1
cdr3_nt: TGTGCCAGCAGGCGACAGGGGAGCTATGAGCAGTTCTTC
cdr3_aa: CASRRQGSYEQFF

v_call: TRBV14
cdr3_length: 13
clone_size: NA
d_call: NA
j_call: TRBJ2-7
cdr3_nt: TGTGCCAGCAGCCGAACAGGGCCCTACGAGCAGTACTTC
cdr3_aa: CASSRTGPYEQYF

v_call: TRBV6-4
cdr3_length: 15
clone_size: NA
d_call: TRBD2
j_call: TRBJ2-3
cdr3_nt: TGTGCCAGCAGTGAGAAGGGACTATTCCAAGATACGCAGTATTTT
cdr3_aa: CASSEKGLFQDTQYF

v_call: TRBV28
cdr3_length: 18
clone_size: NA
d_call: TRBD2
j_call: TRBJ2-1
cdr3_nt: TGTGCCAGCAGCTCCAATCGGGCTAGCGGGGTTTCCTACAATGAGCAGTTCTTC
cdr3_aa: CASSSNRASGVSYNEQFF

v_call: TRBV11-2
cdr3_length: 15
clone_size: NA
d_call: NA
j_call: TRBJ2-4
cdr3_nt: TGTGCCAGCAGCTTAGGTCAGGGAGCCAAAAACATTCAGTACTTC
cdr3_aa: CASSLGQGAKNIQYF

v_call: TRBV7-9
cdr3_length: 15
clone_size: NA
d_call: NA
j_call: TRBJ2-5
cdr3_nt: TGTGCCAGCAGCTGGGCCCCCGGGGGGCGAGAGACCCAGTACTTC
cdr3_aa: CASSWAPGGRETQYF

v_call: TRBV27
cdr3_length: 14
clone_size: NA
d_call: NA
j_call: TRBJ1-1
cdr3_nt: TGTGCCAGCAGTTGGGGAGGCGGGAACACTGAAGCTTTCTTT
cdr3_aa: CASSWGGGNTEAFF

v_call: TRBV5-1
cdr3_length: 12
clone_size: NA
d_call: NA
j_call: TRBJ2-3
cdr3_nt: TGCGCCAGCGGCCAAAAGGGGGATACGCAGTATTTT
cdr3_aa: CASGQKGDTQYF

v_call: TRBV7-9
cdr3_length: 13
clone_size: NA
d_call: NA
j_call: TRBJ2-5
cdr3_nt: TGTGCCAGCAGCTTAGCTAGCCAAGAGACCCAGTACTTC
cdr3_aa: CASSLASQETQYF

v_call: TRBV19
cdr3_length: 11
clone_size: few
d_call: NA
j_call: TRBJ2-7
cdr3_nt: TGTGCCAGTAGTTCTTTATACGAGCAGTACTTC
cdr3_aa: CASSSLYEQYF

v_call: TRBV13
cdr3_length: 14
clone_size: NA
d_call: TRBD1
j_call: TRBJ1-5
cdr3_nt: TGTGCCAGCAGCCAGGGGGATAGCAATCAGCCCCAGCATTTT
cdr3_aa: CASSQGDSNQPQHF

v_call: TRBV15
cdr3_length: 16
clone_size: NA
d_call: TRBD1
j_call: TRBJ1-4
cdr3_nt: TGTGCCACCAGCAGAGGGTCGGACAGGGTTAACGAAAAACTGTTTTTT
cdr3_aa: CATSRGSDRVNEKLFF

v_call: TRBV6-4
cdr3_length: 15
clone_size: NA
d_call: TRBD2
j_call: TRBJ2-3
cdr3_nt: TGTGCCAGCAGTGAAACTAGCGGGAGCTCAGATACGCAGTATTTT
cdr3_aa: CASSETSGSSDTQYF

v_call: TRBV5-1
cdr3_length: 17
clone_size: NA
d_call: TRBD1
j_call: TRBJ2-5
cdr3_nt: TGCGCCAGCAGCTTGGCCCCGCAGGGGGCGTACCAAGAGACCCAGTACTTC
cdr3_aa: CASSLAPQGAYQETQYF

v_call: TRBV6-1
cdr3_length: 15
clone_size: NA
d_call: TRBD1
j_call: TRBJ1-5
cdr3_nt: TGTGCCAGTTTTCGGGACAGGGGCTTGAGTCAGCCCCAGCATTTT
cdr3_aa: CASFRDRGLSQPQHF

v_call: TRBV7-2
cdr3_length: 17
clone_size: once
d_call: TRBD2
j_call: TRBJ2-3
cdr3_nt: TGTGCCAGCAGCCTAACGGGACTAGCGGACCTCACAGATACGCAGTATTTT
cdr3_aa: CASSLTGLADLTDTQYF

v_call: TRBV19
cdr3_length: 14
clone_size: NA
d_call: TRBD1
j_call: TRBJ2-7
cdr3_nt: TGTGCCAGTAGTCCCCGGGACAGCTCCTACGAGCAGTACTTC
cdr3_aa: CASSPRDSSYEQYF

v_call: TRBV5-6
cdr3_length: 15
clone_size: NA
d_call: NA
j_call: TRBJ1-4
cdr3_nt: TGTGCCAGCAGCAACTCAGGGGAGTCTAATGAAAAACTGTTTTTT
cdr3_aa: CASSNSGESNEKLFF

v_call: TRBV27
cdr3_length: 14
clone_size: NA
d_call: NA
j_call: TRBJ1-3
cdr3_nt: TGTGCCAGCAGTTTAAGGAGCTCTGGAAACACCATATATTTT
cdr3_aa: CASSLRSSGNTIYF

v_call: TRBV6-5
cdr3_length: 13
clone_size: NA
d_call: TRBD1
j_call: TRBJ1-5
cdr3_nt: TGTGCCAGCAGAAAGGGGGCGGCACAGCCCCAGCATTTT
cdr3_aa: CASRKGAAQPQHF

v_call: TRBV4-3
cdr3_length: 18
clone_size: NA
d_call: TRBD2
j_call: TRBJ2-7
cdr3_nt: TGCGCCAGCAGCCAAAAACTAGCGGGAGGGCCGAGGTTCTACGAGCAGTACTTC
cdr3_aa: CASSQKLAGGPRFYEQYF

v_call: TRBV6-1
cdr3_length: 16
clone_size: NA
d_call: TRBD1
j_call: TRBJ2-5
cdr3_nt: TGTGCCAGCAGTGAAGCCCCCCCGGACAGGGGTCAGACCCAGTACTTC
cdr3_aa: CASSEAPPDRGQTQYF

v_call: TRBV28
cdr3_length: 16
clone_size: NA
d_call: TRBD1
j_call: TRBJ1-5
cdr3_nt: TGTGCCAGCAGTAAAAGAAGACAGGGGTACAATCAGCCCCAGCATTTT
cdr3_aa: CASSKRRQGYNQPQHF

v_call: TRBV5-1
cdr3_length: 15
clone_size: NA
d_call: NA
j_call: TRBJ1-3
cdr3_nt: TGCGCCAGCAGCTTGGTGACAGGCTCTGGAAACACCATATATTTT
cdr3_aa: CASSLVTGSGNTIYF

v_call: TRBV19
cdr3_length: 14
clone_size: NA
d_call: TRBD2
j_call: TRBJ2-3
cdr3_nt: TGTGCCAGTAGGTGGACTAGCGGTTGGGATACGCAGTATTTT
cdr3_aa: CASRWTSGWDTQYF

v_call: TRBV25-1
cdr3_length: 14
clone_size: once
d_call: TRBD1
j_call: TRBJ1-2
cdr3_nt: TGTGCCAGCAGTGACAGGGGGCGAGACTATGGCTACACCTTC
cdr3_aa: CASSDRGRDYGYTF

v_call: TRBV5-4
cdr3_length: 14
clone_size: NA
d_call: TRBD2
j_call: TRBJ2-7
cdr3_nt: TGTGCCAGCAGCATGAGCGGGAGGGCACCCGAGCAGTACTTC
cdr3_aa: CASSMSGRAPEQYF

v_call: TRBV5-4
cdr3_length: 13
clone_size: NA
d_call: NA
j_call: TRBJ2-5
cdr3_nt: TGTGCCAGCAGCTTCCGAGGGAAAGAGACCCAGTACTTC
cdr3_aa: CASSFRGKETQYF

v_call: TRBV7-8
cdr3_length: 14
clone_size: NA
d_call: TRBD2
j_call: TRBJ2-7
cdr3_nt: TGTGCCAGCAGCTTAGCGGGGACGGGGGGAGAGCAGTACTTC
cdr3_aa: CASSLAGTGGEQYF

v_call: TRBV15
cdr3_length: 14
clone_size: NA
d_call: NA
j_call: TRBJ1-5
cdr3_nt: TGTGCCACCAGCATTAACAGGGAAAGTAAGCCCCAGCATTTT
cdr3_aa: CATSINRESKPQHF

v_call: TRBV29-1
cdr3_length: 16
clone_size: NA
d_call: NA
j_call: TRBJ1-1
cdr3_nt: TGCAGCGTTGGGCGTCGTCCGACCGAACTAAACACTGAAGCTTTCTTT
cdr3_aa: CSVGRRPTELNTEAFF

v_call: TRBV4-3
cdr3_length: 17
clone_size: NA
d_call: NA
j_call: TRBJ2-7
cdr3_nt: TGCGCCAGCAGCCAAGACTTAGGGCAGCGGGCATCTGCCGAGCAGTACTTC
cdr3_aa: CASSQDLGQRASAEQYF

v_call: TRBV4-1
cdr3_length: 15
clone_size: NA
d_call: NA
j_call: TRBJ2-7
cdr3_nt: TGCGCCAGCAGCCAAGTACGGGAGTCTACCCACGAGCAGTACTTC
cdr3_aa: CASSQVRESTHEQYF

v_call: TRBV7-6
cdr3_length: 14
clone_size: NA
d_call: TRBD2
j_call: TRBJ2-5
cdr3_nt: TGTGCCAGCAGCTTCCTAGCGGGCCAAGAGACCCAGTACTTC
cdr3_aa: CASSFLAGQETQYF